This TCR beta chain was obtained from a study of Graves' ophthalmopathy and Graves' hyperthyroidism. Study-wide findings and caveats: Ophthalmopathy progression predictions by the model showed about 72% specificity and 70.59% sensitivity.

Germline V gene lookup returns CDR1 SGHRS and CDR2 YFSETQ. The V end was cut by 4 bases, the J end by 0 bases, with 11 bases between. The CDR3 is 14 amino acids. This clonotype was seen many times. Its antigen is unknown. RNA served as the template for amplifying TCR beta CDR3 regions. First-round RT-PCR relied on HTBI primers, and a second-round multiplex PCR came next. TCRdb re-derived calls from the multiplex PCR reads in MiXCR, one entry per CDR3 protein. Of 57,000 or so distinct CDR3 sequences listed, less than 55% were seen once; the top ten hold 4.5% to 5%. The chain combines TRBV5-1 with TRBJ2-7, with D possibly TRBD1 on 6 matching bases. The source is an adult woman with Graves' ophthalmopathy. The sample taken for sequencing was peripheral blood. The DNA of the CDR3 is TGCGCCAGCAGCCGCCTGGGGGCCTCCTACGAGCAGTACTTC. It yields the protein CASSRLGASYEQYF.